These 6 T cell receptor beta chains were sequenced from one sample in a study of shared clonotypes between healthy human individuals. Generated by immunoSEQ multiplex PCR, the TCRdb table keeps only in-frame clones and is missing some. This sample has 2 million to 2.5 million clones, with around 95% found just once. Material: naive CD4+ T cells sorted from blood. Specified subset: CD45RA+ positively selected. The receptors originated from a man aged 18 to 30 in good health.

This chain connects TRBV9 to TRBJ2-1; perhaps D is TRBD1 or TRBD2 (7 bases each). Per the germline V gene, CDR1 is SGDLS and CDR2 is YYNGEE. The V end lost 0 bases, the J end lost 6 bases, and 16 bases lay between the germline ends. The CDR3 contains 16 residues. CDR3 loop: CASSVVPGRGGNEQFF. The CDR3 region has the DNA TGTGCCAGCAGCGTAGTTCCCGGCAGGGGGGGCAATGAGCAGTTCTTC.

To note about this clone: The sample holds other DNA sequences that translate to the same CDR3. The rearrangement uses TRBV7-2 and TRBJ2-5, with TRBD2 as a possible D gene (7 bases). This CDR3 spans 12 amino acids. Germline loops: CDR1 SGHTA, CDR2 FQGNSA. V was trimmed by 5 bases and J by 4 bases, leaving 8 bases between them. CDR3 residues: CASSRGGETQYF. The CDR3 DNA reads as TGTGCCAGCAGCAGGGGGGGAGAGACCCAGTACTTC.

The chain is built from TRBV28 and TRBJ2-1; 9 bases agree with TRBD2. This CDR3 region has 14 residues. V lost 2 bases and J lost 9; bases outside the gene matches: 5. The germline V gene has CDR1 MDHEN and CDR2 SYDVKM. The CDR3 sequence is CASSLRREGSEQFF. The CDR3 bases are TGTGCCAGCAGTTTAAGGCGGGAGGGTAGTGAGCAGTTCTTC.

The chain links TRBV19 to TRBJ2-1; maybe TRBD1 (5 bases). CDR1 is LNHDA, CDR2 SQIVND, per germline (reference sequence). This CDR3 has 15 amino acids. V lost 3 bases and J 6 bases, leaving 15 bases between the germline ends. The CDR3 sequence is CASSISLGQFNEQFF. The CDR3 region has the DNA TGTGCCAGTAGTATTTCATTAGGACAATTCAATGAGCAGTTCTTC. The entire variable domain, with the rest obtained from reference TRBV19 and TRBJ2-1, is as follows: DGGITQSPKYLFRKEGQNVTLSCEQNLNHDAMYWYRQDPGQGLRLIYYSQIVNDFQKGDIAEGYSVSREKKESFPLTVTSAQKNPTAFYLCASSISLGQFNEQFFGPGTRLTVL.

Note on this clone: The sample contains more than one DNA sequence encoding this CDR3. The chain joins TRBV6-5 to TRBJ1-1, with D unclear. The CDR3 is 12 amino acids. In germline, CDR1 is MNHEY, CDR2 SVGAGI. V gave up 2 bases and J gave up 4 bases, with 5 bases separating them. CDR3 DNA sequence: TGTGCCAGCAGTTACGAGGGCACTGAAGCTTTCTTT. It is translated as CASSYEGTEAFF.

The CDR3 reads CASSLGRNQETQYF. CDR3 nucleotide sequence: TGTGCCAGCAGCTTGGGCCGAAACCAAGAGACCCAGTACTTC. The J gene is TRBJ2-5, the V gene TRBV5-5; D is unclear. Germline lookup yields CDR1 SGHKS and CDR2 YYEKEE (reference sequence). The CDR3 contains 14 residues. Trimming pared 0 bases from V and 0 bases from J, leaving 6 bases between.